These T cell receptor beta chains were read from a single sample in a study of cytomegalovirus exposure and HLA in healthy donors. Libraries were prepared by immunoSEQ multiplex PCR; TCRdb keeps only in-frame clonotypes and omits some of them. Here the sample table reports approximately 52,000 clones. Sequencing input: PBMCs. The receptors were gathered from a woman aged 55-69 years in good health and CMV-seropositive. The CDR3 runs from the conserved cysteine through the conserved F or W. D genes are given only for firm matches.

v_call	j_call	d_call	cdr3_nt	cdr3_aa
TRBV29-1	TRBJ2-5	-	TGCAGCGTTGAATTAGGCGGTGAGACCCAGTACTTC	CSVELGGETQYF
TRBV19	TRBJ1-5	-	TGTGCCAGTAGTATAACTGGACAGTATGATCAGCCCCAGCATTTT	CASSITGQYDQPQHF
TRBV18	TRBJ1-1	TRBD1	TGTGCCAGCTCACCATACGGACAGGCGAACACTGAAGCTTTCTTT	CASSPYGQANTEAFF
TRBV4-1	TRBJ1-4	-	TGCGCCAGCAGCCAAGATGGGGGCAGTAATGAAAAACTGTTTTTT	CASSQDGGSNEKLFF
TRBV11-2	TRBJ1-2	TRBD1	TGTGCCAGCAGCTTAATGAGGGGACAGAGCTATGGCTACACCTTC	CASSLMRGQSYGYTF
TRBV4-1	TRBJ2-1	TRBD2	TGCGCCAGCAGCCAAGATGGGCTAGCGGGGAGCTCCGACAATGAGCAGTTCTTC	CASSQDGLAGSSDNEQFF
TRBV9	TRBJ1-2	-	TGTGCCAGCAGCTTGGAGAGGGCCCTTAACTATGGCTACACCTTC	CASSLERALNYGYTF
TRBV5-1	TRBJ2-5	-	TGCGCCAGCAGCTTGGGGCGGGGTGAAGAGACCCAGTACTTC	CASSLGRGEETQYF
TRBV7-8	TRBJ1-2	TRBD1	TGTGCCAGCAGCTCGCAGGGACAGGGGGCGAGGAATGGCTACACCTTC	CASSSQGQGARNGYTF
TRBV19	TRBJ2-4	-	TGTGCCAGTAGTATAGAATCGGCGGGGATGTACATTCAGTACTTC	CASSIESAGMYIQYF
TRBV7-9	TRBJ1-4	-	TGTGCCAGCAGCCTTAACCCAGGGTCCTTAAATGAAAAACTGTTTTTT	CASSLNPGSLNEKLFF
TRBV6-1	TRBJ1-6	-	TGTGCCAGCAGTGCCCGGGACACCATTAATTCACCCCTACACTTT	CASSARDTINSPLHF
TRBV7-9	TRBJ2-1	TRBD1	TGTGCCAGCAGTTTGGACAGGGACGCTGGCAATGAGCAGTTCTTC	CASSLDRDAGNEQFF
TRBV7-9	TRBJ1-6	-	TGTGCCAGCAGCCCGCCCCAGGGGAATAGCTCACCCCTCCACTTT	CASSPPQGNSSPLHF
TRBV29-1	TRBJ1-1	TRBD1	TGCAGCGTATCACAGGGGAAAGGGACTGAAGCTTTCTTT	CSVSQGKGTEAFF
TRBV2	TRBJ2-2	TRBD1	TGTGCCAGCATCCCTCGGACAGGGTCGAGCACCGGGGAGCTGTTTTTT	CASIPRTGSSTGELFF
TRBV5-1	TRBJ2-1	-	TGCGCCAGCAGCGCGGGGCGCAATGAGCAGTTCTTC	CASSAGRNEQFF
TRBV14	TRBJ2-1	TRBD2	TGTGCCAGCAACCAATCCCCGGGACTAGCGGGAACTGAGCAGTTCTTC	CASNQSPGLAGTEQFF
TRBV19	TRBJ1-5	TRBD1	TGTGCCAGTAGTTCCCCGGACAGGGTGAGCAATCAGCCCCAGCATTTT	CASSSPDRVSNQPQHF
TRBV4-1	TRBJ2-7	TRBD2	TGCGCCAGCAGCCAAGATTGGCTAGCGGGGGGGCCCCACTACGAGCAGTACTTC	CASSQDWLAGGPHYEQYF
TRBV7-9	TRBJ2-7	-	TGTGCCAGCATGAAATGGGGGGACGAGCAGTACTTC	CASMKWGDEQYF
TRBV5-1	TRBJ2-7	-	TGCGCCAGCAGCACTGGAGGGGGCGCCTACGAGCAGTACTTC	CASSTGGGAYEQYF
TRBV7-6	TRBJ2-7	-	TGTGCCAGCAGCTTGGCGGGAATAGGCTACGAGCAGTACTTC	CASSLAGIGYEQYF
TRBV5-1	TRBJ2-3	-	TGCGCCAGCAGCCCGGGACTGATGGTCACAGATACGCAGTATTTT	CASSPGLMVTDTQYF
TRBV2	TRBJ2-7	-	TGTGCCAGCACCCTGAGCACGTACGAGCAGTACTTC	CASTLSTYEQYF
TRBV5-1	TRBJ2-3	TRBD2	TGCGCCAGCAGCACGGCGGGACTAGCGGACTTGCAGTATTTT	CASSTAGLADLQYF
TRBV7-9	TRBJ2-3	TRBD1	TGTGCCAGCAGCTCCCTACAGGGGCATACGCAGTATTTT	CASSSLQGHTQYF
TRBV6-1	TRBJ2-5	TRBD2	TGTGCCAGCAGTGCGGGGGGGGCTGAGACCCAGTACTTC	CASSAGGAETQYF